The 9 T cell receptor beta chains below all came from one sample that was sequenced in a study of blood T cell repertoires in COVID-19. Generated by immunoSEQ multiplex PCR, the TCRdb table keeps only in-frame clones and is missing some. The data contain 150,000 to 200,000 clones, 70% to 90% of them singletons. The sample comprised peripheral blood. The source is a man between 60 and 75 years old with active or convalescent COVID-19.

Concerning this clone itself: The junction and the germline gene differ at one end; a read error may be behind it. The same CDR3 can be traced to other DNA sequences in this sample. The genes are TRBV5-1 and TRBJ2-5; weak D call: TRBD1 (5 bases). The germline V gene encodes CDR1 SGHRS and CDR2 YFSETQ. The CDR3 length is 13 residues. The CDR3 here is CASSLSREETQYF. The DNA for the CDR3 is TGCGCCAGTAGCTTGTCCAGGGAAGAGACCCAGTACTTC.

The CDR3 nucleotides read TGTGCCAGCAGCCTTACTATCCGGGGAAACTATGGCTACACCTTC. Translating gives CASSLTIRGNYGYTF. The rearrangement uses TRBV4-2 and TRBJ1-2; no reliable D call. The V gene's germline CDR1 is LGHNA and CDR2 YNFKEQ. The CDR3 has 15 amino acids. The germline V and J ends were trimmed by 4 bases and 2 bases, with 14 bases remaining between them.

A note on this clone: Other DNA sequences in this sample translate to the same CDR3. V gene TRBV29-1 combines with J gene TRBJ1-1; a possible D gene is TRBD1 (6 bases). The germline V gene encodes CDR1 SQVTM and CDR2 ANQGSEA. The V end lost 3 bases, the J end lost 4 bases, and 6 bases lay between the germline ends. CDR3 length: 11 amino acids. The CDR3 protein is CSVDRGTEAFF. CDR3 bases: TGCAGCGTTGACAGGGGCACTGAAGCTTTCTTT.

The genes are TRBV4-1 and TRBJ1-4; perhaps TRBD1 as D (5 bases). Trimming took 4 bases from V and 5 from J, leaving 11 bases between them. The germline V gene has CDR1 MGHRA and CDR2 YSYEKL. The CDR3 is made up of 14 amino acids. The CDR3 DNA sequence: TGCGCCAGCAGCCGGCGGCCAGGGAATGAAAAACTGTTTTTT. Protein sequence: CASSRRPGNEKLFF.

J is TRBJ2-3 and V is TRBV7-2, with D possibly being TRBD1 (5 bases). Germline loops: CDR1 SGHTA, CDR2 FQGNSA. This CDR3 region has 14 residues. V lost 1 base and J 6 bases, leaving 11 bases between the germline ends. This CDR3 is CASSLEVAGDTQYF. CDR3 nucleotides: TGTGCCAGCAGCTTAGAGGTAGCAGGGGATACGCAGTATTTT.

The chain combines TRBV30 with TRBJ2-1, with D unclear. This CDR3 contains 17 residues. Germline V lookup: CDR1 GTSNPN, CDR2 SVGIG (reference sequence). Trimming took off 0 bases at V and 0 bases at J, with 15 bases between the two ends. The DNA for the CDR3 is TGTGCCTGGAGTGTACTATCTCGGGTTAGCTCCTACAATGAGCAGTTCTTC. This encodes CAWSVLSRVSSYNEQFF. Combining the CDR3 with reference TRBV30 and TRBJ2-1 gives the whole variable domain SQTIHQWPATLVQPVGSPLSLECTVEGTSNPNLYWYRQAAGRGLQLLFYSVGIGQISSEVPQNLSASRPQDRQFILSSKKLLLSDSGFYLCAWSVLSRVSSYNEQFFGPGTRLTVL.

The chain has TRBV29-1 and TRBJ2-3; 9 nucleotides agree with TRBD1. Trimming took 1 base from V and 2 from J; bases not matched to a gene: 7. In germline, CDR1 is SQVTM, CDR2 ANQGSEA. This CDR3 has 16 amino acids. CDR3 sequence: CSVEGGTGRITDTQYF. The CDR3 coding sequence is TGCAGCGTTGAAGGTGGGACAGGGAGGATCACAGATACGCAGTATTTT.

The chain has TRBV3-1 (or the pseudogene TRBV3-2) and TRBJ2-5; 9 nucleotides line up with TRBD1. The CDR3 is 14 residues long. Germline lookup yields CDR1 LGHDT and CDR2 YNNKEL (reference sequence). The V and J ends lost 1 base and 5 bases, in that order; junction bases with no gene match: 2. This CDR3 is CASSQVDRGETQYF. CDR3 bases: TGTGCCAGCAGCCAAGTGGACAGGGGCGAGACCCAGTACTTC.

The J gene is TRBJ1-5, the V gene TRBV19, with TRBD1 matching over 10 bases. Germline CDR1 and CDR2: LNHDA and SQIVND (reference sequence). The J segment lost 9 bases and the V segment lost 5 bases, leaving 7 bases of the junction unmatched. CDR3 length equals 14 residues. CDR3 sequence reads: CASSPTGGRWPQHF. The DNA for the CDR3 is TGTGCCAGTAGTCCGACAGGGGGCAGGTGGCCCCAGCATTTT.